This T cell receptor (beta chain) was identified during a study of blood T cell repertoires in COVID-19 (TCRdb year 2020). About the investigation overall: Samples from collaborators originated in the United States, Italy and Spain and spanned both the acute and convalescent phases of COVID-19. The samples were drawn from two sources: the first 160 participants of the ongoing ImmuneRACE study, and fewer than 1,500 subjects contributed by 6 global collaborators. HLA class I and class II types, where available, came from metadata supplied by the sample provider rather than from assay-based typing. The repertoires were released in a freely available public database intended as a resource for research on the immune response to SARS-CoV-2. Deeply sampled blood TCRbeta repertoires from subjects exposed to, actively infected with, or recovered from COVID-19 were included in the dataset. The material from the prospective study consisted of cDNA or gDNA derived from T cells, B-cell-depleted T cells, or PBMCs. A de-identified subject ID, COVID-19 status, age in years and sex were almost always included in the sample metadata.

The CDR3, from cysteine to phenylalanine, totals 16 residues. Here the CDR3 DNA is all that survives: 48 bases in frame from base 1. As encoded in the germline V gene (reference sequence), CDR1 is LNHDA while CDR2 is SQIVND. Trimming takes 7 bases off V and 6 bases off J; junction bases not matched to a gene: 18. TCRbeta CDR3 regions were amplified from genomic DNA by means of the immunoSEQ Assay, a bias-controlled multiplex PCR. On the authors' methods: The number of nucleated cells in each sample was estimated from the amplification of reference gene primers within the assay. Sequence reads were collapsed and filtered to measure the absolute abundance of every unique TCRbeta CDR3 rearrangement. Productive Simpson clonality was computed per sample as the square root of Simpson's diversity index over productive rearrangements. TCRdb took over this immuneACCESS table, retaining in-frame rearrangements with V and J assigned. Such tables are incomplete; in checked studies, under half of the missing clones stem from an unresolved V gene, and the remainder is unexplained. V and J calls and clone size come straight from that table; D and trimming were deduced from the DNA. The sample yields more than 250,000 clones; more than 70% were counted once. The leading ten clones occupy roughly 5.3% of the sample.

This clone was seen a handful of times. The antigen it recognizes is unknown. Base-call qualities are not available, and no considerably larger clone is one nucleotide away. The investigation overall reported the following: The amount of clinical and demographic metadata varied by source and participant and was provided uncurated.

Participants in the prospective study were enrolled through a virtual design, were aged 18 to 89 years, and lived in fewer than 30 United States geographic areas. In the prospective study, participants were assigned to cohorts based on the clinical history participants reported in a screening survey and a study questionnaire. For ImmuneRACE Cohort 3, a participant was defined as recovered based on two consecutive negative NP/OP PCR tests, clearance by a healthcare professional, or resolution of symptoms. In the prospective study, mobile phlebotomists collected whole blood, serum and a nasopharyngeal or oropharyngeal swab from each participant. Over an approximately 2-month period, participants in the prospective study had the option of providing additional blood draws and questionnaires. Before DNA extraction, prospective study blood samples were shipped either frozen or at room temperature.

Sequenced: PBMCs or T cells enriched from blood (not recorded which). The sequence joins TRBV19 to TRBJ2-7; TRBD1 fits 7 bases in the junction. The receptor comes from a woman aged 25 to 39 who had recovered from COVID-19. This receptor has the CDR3 CASTPIPTGTYGEQYF. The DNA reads TGTGCCAGTACCCCGATTCCGACAGGGACGTATGGCGAGCAGTACTTC.